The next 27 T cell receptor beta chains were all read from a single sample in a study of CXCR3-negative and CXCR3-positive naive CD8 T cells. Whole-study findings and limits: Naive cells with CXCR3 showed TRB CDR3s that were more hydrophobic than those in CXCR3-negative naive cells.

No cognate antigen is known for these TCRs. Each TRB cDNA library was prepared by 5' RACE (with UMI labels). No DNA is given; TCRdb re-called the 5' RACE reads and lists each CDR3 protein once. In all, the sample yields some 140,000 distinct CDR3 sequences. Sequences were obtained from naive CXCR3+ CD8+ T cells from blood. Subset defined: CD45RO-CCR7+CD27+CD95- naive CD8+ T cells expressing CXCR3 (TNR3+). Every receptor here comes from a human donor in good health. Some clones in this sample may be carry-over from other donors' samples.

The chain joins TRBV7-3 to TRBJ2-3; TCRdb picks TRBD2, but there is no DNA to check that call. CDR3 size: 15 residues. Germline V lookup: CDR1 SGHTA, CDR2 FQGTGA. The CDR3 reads CASSPLAGGTDTQYF. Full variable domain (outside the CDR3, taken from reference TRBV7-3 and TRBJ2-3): GAGVSQTPSNKVTEKGKYVELRCDPISGHTALYWYRQSLGQGPEFLIYFQGTGAADDSGLPNDRFFAVRPEGSVSTLKIQRTERGDSAVYLCASSPLAGGTDTQYFGPGTRLTVL.

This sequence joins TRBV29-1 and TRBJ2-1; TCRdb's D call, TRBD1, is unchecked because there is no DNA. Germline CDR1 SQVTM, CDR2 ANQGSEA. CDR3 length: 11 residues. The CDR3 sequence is CSVPQGYEQFF.

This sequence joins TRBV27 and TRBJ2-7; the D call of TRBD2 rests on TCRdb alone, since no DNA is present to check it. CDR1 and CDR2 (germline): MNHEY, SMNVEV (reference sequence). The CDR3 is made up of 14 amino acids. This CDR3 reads CASGSSGSPYEQYF.

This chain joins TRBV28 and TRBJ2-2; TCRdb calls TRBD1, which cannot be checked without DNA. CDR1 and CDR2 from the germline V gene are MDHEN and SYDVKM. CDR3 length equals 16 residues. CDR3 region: CASSSIGGRDTGELFF.

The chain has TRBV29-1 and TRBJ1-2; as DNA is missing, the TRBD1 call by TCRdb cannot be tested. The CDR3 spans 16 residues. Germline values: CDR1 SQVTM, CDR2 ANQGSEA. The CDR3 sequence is CSVETQGLFGIYGYTF.

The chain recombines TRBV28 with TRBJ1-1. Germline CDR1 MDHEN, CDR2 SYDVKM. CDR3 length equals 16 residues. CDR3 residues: CASSSVKLTVNTEAFF.

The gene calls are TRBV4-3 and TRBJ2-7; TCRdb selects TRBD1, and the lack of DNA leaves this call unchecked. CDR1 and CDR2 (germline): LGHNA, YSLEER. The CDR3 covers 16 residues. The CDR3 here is CASSQKRTGGSYEQYF.

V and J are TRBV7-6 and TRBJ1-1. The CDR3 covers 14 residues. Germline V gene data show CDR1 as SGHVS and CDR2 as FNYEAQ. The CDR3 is CASSLEEGLSEAFF.

The CDR3 protein is CASRLSGSYEQYF. The chain couples TRBV5-1 to TRBJ2-7; TCRdb gives TRBD2 as the D gene, but with no DNA this cannot be confirmed. This CDR3 spans 13 amino acids. The germline V gene encodes CDR1 SGHRS and CDR2 YFSETQ. The variable domain in full, completed from reference TRBV5-1 and TRBJ2-7, reads KAGVTQTPRYLIKTRGQQVTLSCSPISGHRSVSWYQQTPGQGLQFLFEYFSETQRNKGNFPGRFSGRQFSNSRSEMNVSTLELGDSALYLCASRLSGSYEQYFGPGTRLTVT.

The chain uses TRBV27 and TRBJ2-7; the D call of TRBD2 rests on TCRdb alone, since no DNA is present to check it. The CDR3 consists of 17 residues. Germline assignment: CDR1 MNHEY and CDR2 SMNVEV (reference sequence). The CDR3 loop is CASSGPSGVFRAIEQYF.

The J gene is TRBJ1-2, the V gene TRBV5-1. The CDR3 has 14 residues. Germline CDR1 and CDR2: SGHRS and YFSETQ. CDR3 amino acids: CASSLGGTGPGYTF.

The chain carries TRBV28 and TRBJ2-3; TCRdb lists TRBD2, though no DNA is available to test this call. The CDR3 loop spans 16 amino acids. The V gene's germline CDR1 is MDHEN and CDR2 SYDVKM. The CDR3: CASSFLASYGADTQYF.

The CDR3 sequence: CASSLLGLYYEQYF. The chain is built from TRBV28 and TRBJ2-7; TCRdb's assignment of TRBD2 cannot be checked, as there is no DNA. CDR1 MDHEN and CDR2 SYDVKM come from the germline V gene. The CDR3 has 14 residues. Combining the CDR3 with reference TRBV28 and TRBJ2-7 gives the whole variable domain DVKVTQSSRYLVKRTGEKVFLECVQDMDHENMFWYRQDPGLGLRLIYFSYDVKMKEKGDIPEGYSVSREKKERFSLILESASTNQTSMYLCASSLLGLYYEQYFGPGTRLTVT.

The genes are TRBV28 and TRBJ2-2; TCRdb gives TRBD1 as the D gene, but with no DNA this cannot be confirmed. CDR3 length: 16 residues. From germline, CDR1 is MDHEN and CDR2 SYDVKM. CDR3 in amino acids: CASRLPGQGFTGELFF.

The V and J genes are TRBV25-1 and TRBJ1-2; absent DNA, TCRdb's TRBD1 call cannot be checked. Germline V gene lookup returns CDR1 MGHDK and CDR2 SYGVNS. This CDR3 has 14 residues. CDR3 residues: CASSGAGWDYGYTF.

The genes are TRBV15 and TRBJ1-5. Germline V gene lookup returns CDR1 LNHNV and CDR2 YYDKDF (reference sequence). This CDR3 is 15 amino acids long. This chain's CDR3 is CATSRDGGLRQPQHF. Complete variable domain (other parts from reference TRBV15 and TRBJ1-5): DAMVIQNPRYQVTQFGKPVTLSCSQTLNHNVMYWYQQKSSQAPKLLFHYYDKDFNNEADTPDNFQSRRPNTSFCFLDIRSPGLGDTAMYLCATSRDGGLRQPQHFGDGTRLSIL.

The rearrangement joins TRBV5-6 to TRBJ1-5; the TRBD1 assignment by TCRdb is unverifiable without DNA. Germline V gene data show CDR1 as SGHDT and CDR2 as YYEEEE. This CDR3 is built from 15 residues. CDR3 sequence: CASSLGQGVNQPQHF.

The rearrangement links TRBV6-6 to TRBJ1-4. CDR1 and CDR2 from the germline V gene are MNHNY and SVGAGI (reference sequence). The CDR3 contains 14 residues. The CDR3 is CASLAEGLLGKLFF.

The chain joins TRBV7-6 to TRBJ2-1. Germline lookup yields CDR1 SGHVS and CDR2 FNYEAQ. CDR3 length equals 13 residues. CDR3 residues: CDSSSLMYNEQFF. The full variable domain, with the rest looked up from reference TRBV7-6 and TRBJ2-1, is GAGVSQSPRYKVTKRGQDVALRCDPISGHVSLYWYRQALGQGPEFLTYFNYEAQQDKSGLPNDRFSAERPEGSISTLTIQRTEQRDSAMYRCDSSSLMYNEQFFGPGTRLTVL.

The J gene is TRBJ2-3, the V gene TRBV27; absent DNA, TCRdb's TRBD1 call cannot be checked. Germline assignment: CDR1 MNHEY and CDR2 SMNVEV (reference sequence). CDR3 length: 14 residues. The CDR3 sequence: CASRSHGGADTQYF.

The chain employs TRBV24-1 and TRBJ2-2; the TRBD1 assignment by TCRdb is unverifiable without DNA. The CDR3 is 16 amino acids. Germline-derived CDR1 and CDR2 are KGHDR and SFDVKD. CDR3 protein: CATSDYRGRITGELFF.

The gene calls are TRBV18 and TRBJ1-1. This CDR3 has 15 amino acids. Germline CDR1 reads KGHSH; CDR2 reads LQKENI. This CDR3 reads CASSPPWQVNTEAFF.

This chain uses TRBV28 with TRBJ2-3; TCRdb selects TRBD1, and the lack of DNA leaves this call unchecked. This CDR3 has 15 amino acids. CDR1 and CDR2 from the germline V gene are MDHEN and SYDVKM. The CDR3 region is CASSSRDGSTDTQYF.

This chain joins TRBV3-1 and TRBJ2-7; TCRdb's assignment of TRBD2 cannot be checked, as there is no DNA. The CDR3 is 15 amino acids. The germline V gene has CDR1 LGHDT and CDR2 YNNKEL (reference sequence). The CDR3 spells CASSHFRLAGVEQYF.

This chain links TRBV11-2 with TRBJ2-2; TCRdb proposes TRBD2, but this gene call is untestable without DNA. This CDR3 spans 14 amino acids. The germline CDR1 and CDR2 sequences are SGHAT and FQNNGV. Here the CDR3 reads CASSVGGPAGELFF.

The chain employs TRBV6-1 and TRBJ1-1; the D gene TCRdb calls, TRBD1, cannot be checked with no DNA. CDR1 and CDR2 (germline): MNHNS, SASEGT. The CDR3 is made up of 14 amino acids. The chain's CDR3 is CASSEWGQFTEAFF.

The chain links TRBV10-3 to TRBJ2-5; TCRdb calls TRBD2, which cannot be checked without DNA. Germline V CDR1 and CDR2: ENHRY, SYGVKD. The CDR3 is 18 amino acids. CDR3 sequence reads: CAISEPSGGLLAGETQYF.